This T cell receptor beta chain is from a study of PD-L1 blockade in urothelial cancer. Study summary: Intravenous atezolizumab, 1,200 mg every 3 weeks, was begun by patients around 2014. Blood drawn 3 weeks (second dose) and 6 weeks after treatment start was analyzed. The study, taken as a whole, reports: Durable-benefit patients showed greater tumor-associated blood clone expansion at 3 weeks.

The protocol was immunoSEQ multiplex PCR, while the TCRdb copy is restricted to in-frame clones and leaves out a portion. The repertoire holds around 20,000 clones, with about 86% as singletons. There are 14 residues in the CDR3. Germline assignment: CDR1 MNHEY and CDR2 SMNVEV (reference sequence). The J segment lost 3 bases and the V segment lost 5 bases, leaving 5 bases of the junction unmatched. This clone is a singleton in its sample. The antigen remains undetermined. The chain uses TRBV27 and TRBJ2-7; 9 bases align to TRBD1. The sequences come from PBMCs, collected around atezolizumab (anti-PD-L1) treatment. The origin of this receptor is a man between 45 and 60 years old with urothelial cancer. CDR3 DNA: TGTGCCAGCAGTCCCGGGACAGGGAACTACGAGCAGTACTTC. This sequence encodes CASSPGTGNYEQYF.